Reported below is one TCR beta chain. Its antigen is still unknown. The entry originates in a study of cytomegalovirus exposure and HLA in healthy donors. Study-level results: Reports indicated that the classifier achieved high specificity and sensitivity in diagnosing cytomegalovirus status.

Here immunoSEQ multiplex PCR was the method, and the copy in TCRdb shows in-frame clones only, minus some. The repertoire consists of 100,000 to 150,000 clones, with around 90% occurring once and the leading ten covering approximately 2%. Germline assignment: CDR1 SGDLS and CDR2 YYNGEE. Deletions cut 4 bases from V and 6 bases from J, with 11 bases between. This CDR3 contains 13 residues. The sample taken for sequencing was PBMCs. The receptor was derived from a young woman in good health and CMV-seronegative. The V call is TRBV9, the J call TRBJ2-1; TRBD1 might be the D (5 bases). The CDR3 sequence is CASSPPRVNEQFF. CDR3 nucleotide sequence: TGTGCCAGCAGCCCTCCCAGGGTCAATGAGCAGTTCTTC. The full variable domain, completed using reference TRBV9 and TRBJ2-1, is DSGVTQTPKHLITATGQRVTLRCSPRSGDLSVYWYQQSLDQGLQFLIQYYNGEERAKGNILERFSAQQFPDLHSELNLSSLELGDSALYFCASSPPRVNEQFFGPGTRLTVL.